These T cell receptor beta chains were read from a single sample in a study of cytomegalovirus exposure and HLA in healthy donors. Measured with immunoSEQ multiplex PCR; TCRdb has only the in-frame clones, and not every one. The data show about 130,000 clones, 60% to 85% seen once. What was sequenced was PBMCs. Receptor source: a woman in her thirties or forties in good health and CMV-seronegative. CDR3s include the opening cysteine and the closing phenylalanine or tryptophan. The order of the fields is D gene, V gene, clone size, J gene, CDR3 protein. A D gene is named only where the DNA matches it firmly. Clone size is given for some rows only: seen once, a few or many times, or a class if the clone is expanded.

>.|TRBV4-2|.|TRBJ2-1
CASSQTGRLDNYNEQFF
>.|TRBV9|.|TRBJ1-2
CASSVFDRTIYGYTF
>.|TRBV11-3|once|TRBJ2-3
CASSLGGQNTDTQYF
>TRBD1|TRBV12-5|.|TRBJ1-1
CASGLVLGGTGGTEAFF
>TRBD1|TRBV9|.|TRBJ1-1
CASNDRGGTEAFF
>TRBD2|TRBV10-1|once|TRBJ2-5
CASSESGGQETQYF
>.|TRBV5-1|few|TRBJ1-6
CASSSDSSNSPLHF
>TRBD1|TRBV7-9|.|TRBJ1-2
CASSLSGTGSPDF
>TRBD2|TRBV30|.|TRBJ2-1
CAWRFGISGRGNEQFF
>.|TRBV19|.|TRBJ1-5
CASRDSGGNQPQHF
>.|TRBV5-6|.|TRBJ1-2
CASSLAPLGYTF
>.|TRBV4-2|.|TRBJ2-3
CASSSDGRRDTQYF
>TRBD2|TRBV9|.|TRBJ2-7
CASSVGDSGARQYF
>.|TRBV6-4|.|TRBJ1-5
CASSEGRHQPQHF
>.|TRBV7-2|few|TRBJ1-1
CASSQRGEAFF
>TRBD1|TRBV28|.|TRBJ1-3
CASRAGTALSGNTIYF
>.|TRBV28|.|TRBJ1-3
CASRTQSGNTIYF
>.|TRBV28|.|TRBJ2-4
CASSSQGGAKNSQYF
>TRBD1|TRBV9|.|TRBJ1-2
CASSLRRDRESPGYTF
>TRBD1|TRBV4-1|.|TRBJ1-2
CASSLGTATDYGYTF
>.|TRBV6-1|few|TRBJ2-4
CASSDPGNSQYF
>.|TRBV6-5|.|TRBJ2-3
CASSLPSTDTQYF
>TRBD2|TRBV6-1|once|TRBJ2-3
CASSEKLAGGLAYTQYF
>.|TRBV28|.|TRBJ2-5
CASKARETQYF
>TRBD2|TRBV27|.|TRBJ2-2
CASSLSPLSGTNTGELFF
>TRBD1|TRBV7-9|.|TRBJ2-1
CASSARRDRGRREQFF
>.|TRBV4-1|.|TRBJ1-6
CASSQGATEGSPLHF
>TRBD2|TRBV19|once|TRBJ2-1
CASSIVASGLNEQFF
>.|TRBV6-1|.|TRBJ1-1
CASSEGSLPEAFF
>.|TRBV9|.|TRBJ1-4
CASSVETGYNEKLFF
>.|TRBV6-5|few|TRBJ1-3
CASSKEGNTIYF
>.|TRBV6-5|.|TRBJ2-2
CASSYSGARTGELFF
>TRBD2|TRBV27|.|TRBJ2-7
CASPSGSSYEQYF
>TRBD1|TRBV6-5|.|TRBJ1-2
CASSGQVANYGYTF
>TRBD1|TRBV5-1|.|TRBJ1-6
CASSRETGDSPLHF
>TRBD1|TRBV28|few|TRBJ2-7
CASSWGTGNYEQYF
>.|TRBV28|few|TRBJ1-5
CASSFLGNQPQHF
>TRBD1|TRBV18|.|TRBJ1-2
CASSLQGAGTEIYGYTF
>.|TRBV30|.|TRBJ2-7
CAWSANNYEQYF
>.|TRBV7-2|.|TRBJ2-5
CASSLAHASGTQYF
>TRBD2|TRBV27|.|TRBJ2-3
CASRRGLAGMSADTQYF
>.|TRBV18|.|TRBJ2-7
CASSRDLPYEQYF
>.|TRBV29-1|.|TRBJ2-7
CSVEGGYEQYF